This T cell receptor beta chain was retrieved from a study of blood T cell repertoires in COVID-19. Study in general: From the United States, Italy and Spain came samples of acute and convalescent COVID-19. The analysed material was cDNA or gDNA that came from T cells, B-cell-depleted T cells, or PBMCs.

The germline V and J ends were trimmed by 2 bases and 9 bases, with 12 bases remaining between them. Germline loops: CDR1 SGHDT, CDR2 YYEEEE. The CDR3 is made up of 14 amino acids. Study processing details: Nucleated cell number was recorded as an estimate derived from reference gene primer amplification. Only in-frame clones appear in the TCRdb table, and some are missing; sequencing was by immunoSEQ multiplex PCR. That table furnishes V, J and clone size, whereas the DNA furnished D and trimming. This sample yields about 130,000 clones, of which roughly 87% are seen a single time; 25% to 30% belongs to the top ten.

The sequenced sample was peripheral blood. The source of this sequence is a woman older than 75 with acute or convalescent COVID-19. This rearrangement joins TRBV5-6 to TRBJ1-6; tentatively, D is TRBD1 (6 bases). The CDR3 nucleotides read TGTGCCAGCAGCTTCAGGGGAGGGTTTTCACCCCTCCACTTT. Translation: CASSFRGGFSPLHF.